This T cell receptor beta chain was found in a study of shared clonotypes between healthy human individuals (dated by TCRdb to the early 2020s). The study in broad terms: A couple of women and a few men aged 18 to 49 years were included in the cohort. For each donor, CD4 naive and CD4 memory were each given three plates, CD8 naive was given two plates, and CD8 memory was given one plate. Blood TCR repertoires of five healthy adults were deeply sequenced to estimate repertoire size and the extent of clonotype sharing between individuals. Libraries were prepared and TCR repertoires were sequenced by different laboratories using diverse techniques, in order to increase sequencing depth and limit assay-specific biases. Per donor, leukapheresis produced somewhere between about 0.8 and 9 billion PBMCs.

Using the deep immunoSEQ assay, multiplex PCR amplified TCR CDR3 regions from genomic DNA. Genomic DNA extracted from each cell subset was distributed evenly over all wells of several immunoSEQ 96-well plates, and each plate served as one replicate. For sorted subsets, 200 to 250 ng of genomic DNA, equivalent to 30,000 or so T cell genomes, went into each replicate PCR. The purified libraries were quantified using a Qubit 3.0 fluorometer, sized with a Bioanalyzer 2100, and then quantified again using the KAPA Library Quantification kit. A separate single-read 150-cycle Illumina NextSeq 550 flow cell was used to sequence each immunoSEQ 96-well plate. The paper's processing steps were these. Because the immunoSEQ output held only junctional sequences and lacked quality scores, the filtering could not match the filtering applied to full-length reads. To assign V/J genes and CDR3, sequences were annotated against IMGT germline references using PyIR, a Python wrapper for IgBLAST v1.9. Reads with weak V/J assignments (E-value above 1e-6), missing CDR3, stop codons, out-of-frame junctions, or ambiguous translated residues were removed. A V3J clonotype was defined by an identical inferred V gene, J gene, and CDR3 amino acid sequence. The percentage overlap between two repertoires was calculated by dividing the number of shared unique clonotypes by the size of the smaller repertoire. Repertoire richness was assessed with RTK rarefaction, the Chao1 estimator, and Recon v2.1 estimates of unobserved clonotypes. Generation probabilities were computed with OLGA for all TCRbeta clonotypes obtained by the gDNA method from a handful of donors. Sourced from immuneACCESS, this table was stored by TCRdb with only in-frame sequences that have V and J called. A share of the clones is absent; for the studies checked, an unresolved V gene accounts for under half, and the remainder has no known explanation. V and J calls plus clone size are reproduced from that table; the DNA served to infer D and trimming. Recorded for this sample are around 600,000 clones; almost 97% of them occurred a single time. About 0.06% of the sample rests with the top ten.

V is trimmed back by 7 bases and J by 0 bases, and the junction contains 4 bases that no gene match accounts for. The CDR3 goes from the cysteine to the phenylalanine over 13 residues. CDR3 DNA only is kept here, 39 bases in frame from base 1. The germline V gene specifies SGHDT as CDR1 and YYEEEE as CDR2. Details on this clone: The clone's antigen remains unknown. No much larger clonotype is one base removed from it; base qualities were not supplied.

The full study reports these points: Compared with non-shared clonotypes, clonotypes shared by all four sorted-subset donors had higher generation probabilities. Estimated clonotype richness was generally larger for naive than for memory subsets. The small number of donors limited the genetic and exposure-history diversity represented. About 5% of naive CD4, 3% to 3.5% of naive CD8, around 2.3% of memory CD4, and about 0.4% of memory CD8 clonotypes were shared across a few donors. Sampling was restricted to blood, and TCR repertoires in tissues likely differ from the TCR repertoires found in blood. Pairwise subsampling led to the expectation that sequencing depth would affect the degree of clonotype sharing among donors. Rarefaction of sorted-subset datasets indicated incomplete sequencing despite the large sequencing depth.

Healthy HIV-negative adults with no recently reported acute infections or vaccinations were included as donors. Every donor was a Caucasian adult living in Nashville, Tennessee, USA. CD4+ T cells were enriched by magnetic negative selection; naive cells were then positively selected on CD45RA, and the negative fraction formed the memory subset. After blood collection by leukapheresis, PBMCs were isolated using Ficoll-Histopaque density gradient centrifugation and then cryopreserved in the vapor phase of liquid nitrogen. Analytical flow cytometry was used to check the purity and quantity of every magnetically sorted T cell population. Each sorted fraction had its genomic DNA isolated and then quantified by UV absorbance on a Nanodrop 2000c.

The receptor was derived from a woman aged 30 to 39 in good health. Here the chain combines TRBV5-6 and TRBJ2-7; 7 middle bases align to TRBD2. The specimen was naive CD4+ T cells sorted from blood. Sample cell subset or site, as interpreted from the label and publication: CD45RA+ positively selected. The nucleotide sequence is TGTGCCAGCGGCCGACTAGCCTCCTACGAGCAGTACTTC. The translation is CASGRLASYEQYF.